These 5 T cell receptor beta chains were sequenced from one sample in a study of cytomegalovirus exposure and HLA in healthy donors. The PCR was carried out with 60 Vbeta primers and 13 Jbeta primers. TCRdb's copy holds only in-frame clones and misses some; the assay was immunoSEQ multiplex PCR. The sample includes 150,000 or so clones, over 60% of them seen just once. The sequencing sample was made of PBMCs. The receptors originated from a man aged 40-49 years in good health and CMV-seropositive.

The chain joins TRBV4-3 to TRBJ2-3; D not resolved. This CDR3 has 14 residues. CDR1 and CDR2 (germline): LGHNA, YSLEER. The ends were cut back, 2 bases at V and 4 bases at J, with 10 bases in the middle. Here the CDR3 DNA reads TGCGCCAGCAGCCAACGCGCGGCGGCAGATACGCAGTATTTT. Its protein is CASSQRAAADTQYF.

The V call is TRBV6-1, the J call TRBJ2-7; D remains unclear. V gave up 1 base and J gave up 4 bases, with 5 bases separating them. The CDR3 has 12 amino acids. CDR1 is MNHNS, CDR2 SASEGT, per germline. The CDR3 sequence is CASSEVRYEQYF. DNA for the CDR3: TGTGCCAGCAGTGAAGTGAGATACGAGCAGTACTTC.

This chain joins TRBV4-3 and TRBJ2-7; 7 bases fit TRBD2. The CDR3 consists of 15 residues. Germline V gene sequence: CDR1 LGHNA, CDR2 YSLEER. The trim removed 0 bases at V and 3 bases at J, leaving 5 bases unmatched. CDR3 protein: CASSQDASGFYEQYF. The CDR3 bases are TGCGCCAGCAGCCAAGATGCTAGCGGATTCTACGAGCAGTACTTC.

The J gene is TRBJ1-3, the V gene TRBV4-1; D is perhaps TRBD1 (5 bases). Trimming cost V 1 base and J 0 bases, with 10 bases left between them. The CDR3 spans 16 residues. Germline CDR1 MGHRA, CDR2 YSYEKL. CDR3: CASSQAGGNSGNTIYF. The CDR3 DNA sequence: TGCGCCAGCAGCCAAGCCGGGGGAAACTCTGGAAACACCATATATTTT.

The chain joins TRBV5-8 to TRBJ1-5, with D uncertain. This CDR3 is built from 15 residues. The ends were cut back, 0 bases at V and 4 bases at J, with 11 bases in the middle. Germline-derived CDR1 and CDR2 are SGHTS and YDEGEE. Here the CDR3 DNA reads TGTGCCAGCAGCTTGGGAGGAGTCGGGAATCAGCCCCAGCATTTT. Its translation is CASSLGGVGNQPQHF.